This is a list of T cell receptor beta chains from one sample in a study of cytomegalovirus exposure and HLA in healthy donors. Measured with immunoSEQ multiplex PCR; TCRdb has only the in-frame clones, and not every one. Of about 170,000 clones detected, 62% appear once; the ten largest clones hold 2.5% to 3%. The sequenced material came from PBMCs. Receptors were obtained from a man aged 40-50 years in good health and CMV-seronegative. Both conserved end residues are part of each CDR3. Fields, in order: J gene, D gene, V gene, CDR3 length, clone size, CDR3 protein, CDR3 DNA. The D gene is left open where the match is weak. Clone size is stated in some rows and not others, as once, few, many or a class when expanded.

>TRBJ1-6|TRBD1|TRBV6-5|13|-
CASGEGARSPLHF
TGTGCCAGCGGTGAGGGGGCGCGGTCACCCCTCCACTTT
>TRBJ2-1|TRBD1|TRBV5-4|15|-
CASSLEGAGFNEQFF
TGTGCCAGCAGCTTGGAGGGGGCAGGGTTCAATGAGCAGTTCTTC
>TRBJ1-1|TRBD1|TRBV4-3|17|-
CASSQDPFATGGTEAFF
TGCGCCAGCAGCCAAGATCCATTCGCGACAGGGGGCACTGAAGCTTTCTTT
>TRBJ2-1|TRBD2|TRBV27|17|few
CASSWLLASGGINEQFF
TGTGCCAGCAGTTGGTTGTTGGCTAGCGGGGGGATTAATGAGCAGTTCTTC
>TRBJ2-1|-|TRBV7-8|16|-
CASTHGRGLVYNEQFF
TGTGCCAGCACACATGGGCGGGGGCTTGTATACAATGAGCAGTTCTTC
>TRBJ2-6|-|TRBV7-2|16|-
CASSLLASSGANVLTF
TGTGCCAGCAGCTTATTAGCGTCATCTGGGGCCAACGTCCTGACTTTC
>TRBJ2-7|-|TRBV30|11|-
CAWSGSYEQYF
TGTGCCTGGAGTGGTAGCTACGAGCAGTACTTC
>TRBJ2-7|TRBD1|TRBV10-3|16|-
CAISEPPGTGSYEQYF
TGTGCCATCAGTGAGCCTCCCGGGACAGGCTCCTACGAGCAGTACTTC
>TRBJ1-1|-|TRBV19|15|-
CASTEVFPLKTEAFF
TGTGCCAGTACCGAGGTTTTTCCCTTGAAGACTGAAGCTTTCTTT
>TRBJ2-1|-|TRBV9|14|few
CASSVGPRGNEQFF
TGTGCCAGCAGCGTCGGGCCACGAGGGAATGAGCAGTTCTTC
>TRBJ2-5|TRBD2|TRBV5-6|15|-
CASSLAGGNQETQYF
TGTGCCAGCAGCTTGGCGGGGGGGAACCAAGAGACCCAGTACTTC
>TRBJ1-2|-|TRBV2|14|-
CASSEAQGNYGYTF
TGTGCCAGCAGTGAAGCCCAGGGGAACTATGGCTACACCTTC
>TRBJ2-7|TRBD1|TRBV5-1|14|-
CASSLAGQGYEQYF
TGCGCCAGCAGCTTGGCGGGACAGGGTTACGAGCAGTACTTC
>TRBJ1-1|TRBD1|TRBV6-1|13|-
CASRGRGKTEAFF
TGTGCCAGCAGAGGCAGGGGGAAAACTGAAGCTTTCTTT
>TRBJ2-7|TRBD2|TRBV7-2|14|-
CASSLAASGVEQYF
TGTGCCAGCAGCTTAGCGGCTAGCGGGGTCGAGCAGTACTTC
>TRBJ1-1|-|TRBV30|15|-
CAWSRALGGDTEAFF
TGTGCCTGGAGTAGGGCCCTAGGGGGGGACACTGAAGCTTTCTTT
>TRBJ1-1|-|TRBV5-1|14|-
CASSLEQGWTEAFF
TGCGCCAGCAGCTTGGAACAGGGATGGACTGAAGCTTTCTTT
>TRBJ2-7|-|TRBV27|14|-
CASSLIDRLGEQYF
TGTGCCAGCAGTTTAATCGACAGGTTGGGGGAGCAGTACTTC
>TRBJ1-4|TRBD1|TRBV5-1|18|-
CASSPPRTGDDLGEKLFF
TGCGCCAGCAGCCCGCCCCGGACAGGGGACGATTTAGGTGAAAAACTGTTTTTT
>TRBJ2-2|-|TRBV7-2|15|-
CASSSDRQNTGELFF
TGTGCCAGCAGCTCCGATCGACAGAACACCGGGGAGCTGTTTTTT
>TRBJ1-3|-|TRBV14|12|-
CASSPHLNTIYF
TGTGCCAGCAGCCCTCACTTAAACACCATATATTTT
>TRBJ2-3|TRBD1|TRBV5-1|15|-
CASSLLQGHTDTQYF
TGCGCCAGCAGCCTCCTACAGGGGCACACAGATACGCAGTATTTT
>TRBJ2-1|TRBD2|TRBV30|15|-
CAWSSTSGSIYEQFF
TGTGCCTGGAGTTCTACTAGCGGGAGTATCTATGAGCAGTTCTTC
>TRBJ2-1|-|TRBV2|16|-
CASSDLGGGTYNEQFF
TGTGCCAGCAGTGATTTGGGTGGGGGCACCTACAATGAGCAGTTCTTC
>TRBJ2-5|-|TRBV5-4|13|-
CASSWEGGETQYF
TGTGCCAGCAGCTGGGAAGGAGGAGAGACCCAGTACTTC
>TRBJ2-2|-|TRBV9|15|few
CASSVGAIDTGELFF
TGTGCCAGCAGCGTAGGAGCGATAGACACCGGGGAGCTGTTTTTT
>TRBJ1-5|TRBD1|TRBV6-1|15|-
CASSSRDRDHQPQHF
TGTGCCAGCAGCAGCCGGGACAGGGACCATCAGCCCCAGCATTTT
>TRBJ1-4|-|TRBV19|13|few
CASKNLVNEKLFF
TGTGCCAGTAAGAATCTAGTTAATGAAAAACTGTTTTTT
>TRBJ1-1|TRBD1|TRBV4-3|15|few
CASSQGQGLNTEAFF
TGCGCCAGCAGCCAGGGACAGGGCTTGAACACTGAAGCTTTCTTT
>TRBJ2-1|-|TRBV7-6|14|-
CASSLQGSYNEQFF
TGTGCCAGCAGCTTACAGGGCTCCTACAATGAGCAGTTCTTC
>TRBJ2-3|TRBD2|TRBV30|14|-
CAWKGSGRGDTQYF
TGTGCCTGGAAGGGTAGCGGGAGGGGAGATACGCAGTATTTT
>TRBJ2-3|TRBD2|TRBV4-2|16|few
CASSQDPRGGADAQYF
TGTGCCAGCAGCCAAGATCCCCGCGGGGGGGCGGACGCGCAGTATTTT
>TRBJ2-2|TRBD1|TRBV7-9|17|-
CASSLPGQGRATGELFF
TGTGCCAGCAGCTTGCCGGGACAGGGAAGGGCCACCGGGGAGCTGTTTTTT
>TRBJ2-7|TRBD2|TRBV7-2|16|-
CASSLGTSGIAYEQYF
TGTGCCAGCAGCCTCGGGACTAGCGGGATCGCCTACGAGCAGTACTTC
>TRBJ2-7|TRBD2|TRBV19|15|-
CASNDRASGKYEQYF
TGTGCCAGTAATGATAGGGCTAGCGGCAAGTACGAGCAGTACTTC
>TRBJ2-5|-|TRBV6-1|11|-
CASSPVETQYF
TGTGCCAGCAGCCCGGTAGAGACCCAGTACTTC
>TRBJ2-7|-|TRBV7-9|15|-
CASSLGQGMTYEQYF
TGTGCCAGCAGCTTAGGGCAGGGCATGACCTACGAGCAGTACTTC
>TRBJ2-7|-|TRBV5-6|15|-
CASSLEPRSSYEQYF
TGTGCCAGCAGCTTGGAGCCGAGGAGCTCCTACGAGCAGTACTTC
>TRBJ2-1|TRBD2|TRBV9|14|-
CASSSHGRDDEQFF
TGTGCCAGCAGCTCCCACGGGAGGGACGATGAGCAGTTCTTC
>TRBJ1-2|TRBD1|TRBV4-1|16|-
CASSQPTQGAGYGYTF
TGCGCCAGCAGCCAACCTACCCAGGGGGCGGGCTATGGCTACACCTTC
>TRBJ2-7|TRBD2|TRBV27|15|-
CASSLSSGGRYEQYF
TGTGCCAGCAGCCTATCCAGCGGGGGCAGGTACGAGCAGTACTTC
>TRBJ1-1|-|TRBV4-1|15|few
CASSQDPAGGTEAFF
TGCGCCAGCAGCCAAGACCCAGCGGGGGGCACTGAAGCTTTCTTT
>TRBJ1-1|-|TRBV29-1|12|-
CSVEGGLPGAFF
TGCAGCGTTGAAGGTGGCCTCCCCGGGGCTTTCTTT
>TRBJ1-5|-|TRBV7-2|16|-
CASSPGGPGGNQPQHF
TGTGCCAGCAGCCCCGGGGGGCCAGGTGGCAATCAGCCCCAGCATTTT
>TRBJ1-2|-|TRBV18|14|-
CASSPAGGLAGYTF
TGTGCCAGCTCACCGGCTGGAGGGTTGGCTGGCTACACCTTC
>TRBJ1-1|TRBD1|TRBV11-3|12|-
CASSLGQGGAFF
TGTGCCAGCAGCTTGGGACAGGGGGGGGCTTTCTTT
>TRBJ2-1|-|TRBV10-2|14|-
CASSGASSYNEQFF
TGCGCCAGCAGTGGAGCGAGCTCCTACAATGAGCAGTTCTTC
>TRBJ2-7|TRBD1|TRBV7-2|14|-
CASRKGQGALEQYF
TGTGCCAGCAGGAAGGGACAGGGGGCCCTCGAGCAGTACTTC
>TRBJ2-7|TRBD2|TRBV7-2|15|few
CASNVLAGSLYEQYF
TGTGCCAGCAACGTTCTAGCGGGCTCTTTATACGAGCAGTACTTC
>TRBJ1-1|TRBD1|TRBV7-9|15|-
CASSSMGQLGTEAFF
TGTGCCAGCAGCTCAATGGGACAGTTGGGCACTGAAGCTTTCTTT
>TRBJ1-1|-|TRBV30|13|-
CAWRLIMNTEAFF
TGTGCCTGGAGACTCATAATGAACACTGAAGCTTTCTTT
>TRBJ2-2|TRBD1|TRBV7-9|16|-
CASSIWGTGHTGELFF
TGTGCCAGCAGCATTTGGGGGACAGGGCACACCGGGGAGCTGTTTTTT